In this sample, the clone carrying this TCR beta chain turned up a few times. The target antigen is unknown. This entry belongs to a study of T cells in Graves' hyperthyroidism and ophthalmopathy. From RNA transcripts, TCR beta CDR3 regions were amplified. The study used the HTBI primer set for a first-round RT-PCR of the TCR CDR3. TCRdb reprocessed the multiplex PCR reads via MiXCR and lists one record per CDR3 protein. The sample has about 420,000 distinct CDR3 sequences, approximately 15% seen once; the top ten hold less than 6.5%. Germline CDR1 is SNHLY and CDR2 is FYNNEI. CDR3 length: 15 residues. Trimming took 4 bases from V and 3 from J, leaving 12 bases between them. Whole-study results and caveats: Separation of ophthalmopathy from stable hyperthyroidism was achieved by a 13 V-J model.

The chain links TRBV2 to TRBJ2-2; maybe TRBD1 (7 bases). The receptor was derived from a young woman with Graves' hyperthyroidism. Sequenced material: blood. CDR3 residues: CASSVEGAYTGELFF. The CDR3 DNA follows: TGTGCCAGCAGTGTGGAGGGGGCGTACACCGGGGAGCTGTTTTTT.